The sequence of this TCR beta chain was determined in a study of metastatic and nonmetastatic thyroid tumors (dated by TCRdb to about 2020). Background on the whole study: Repertoires were compared across peripheral blood and tumor or nodule tissue samples from malignant and benign thyroid patients.

CDR1 MGHRA and CDR2 YSYEKL were looked up in the germline V gene. The CDR3 spans 13 residues, from the cysteine through the phenylalanine. Of the read, only the CDR3 DNA is kept; its 39 bases are in frame from base 1. Trimming removed 3 bases from V and 6 bases from J, leaving 8 bases between the germline ends. No patient had received any treatment before thyroid surgery. Using T-cell receptor beta sequencing, the study looked back at clinical samples from patients collected from about 2011 to 2019. This clone was seen at least ten times. Its antigen target is currently unknown. No base quality values were provided; no much bigger clone lies one nucleotide off. The full study reports these points: TCR beta diversity was reported as significantly higher in malignant tumors than in benign nodules, in both blood and tumor samples.

The method was PCR. Sequencing was carried out with an Illumina HiSeq 4000. High-throughput sequencing was used to profile the CDR3 region of the TCR beta-chain in every patient. For the original study's pipeline: The researchers built a classifier to tell apart papillary thyroid cancer patients with distant metastasis, based on CDR3 differences among clinicopathological groups. Repertoire diversity was assessed with the Shannon index, and tumor-blood repertoire similarity with the Morisita-Horn index. Starting from the raw public reads, TCRdb applied fastp trimming at Q25, assembled clones with MiXCR and retained in-frame beta chains. The V and J calls shown here were made by TCRdb, not taken from the authors' results. In this sample the table shows about 40,000 clones, roughly 11% of which occur a single time. In total, the top ten clones hold roughly 25% of the sample.

In this chain, TRBV4-1 is recombined with TRBJ1-4, with the D segment identity uncertain. The source of this sequence is a female donor with papillary thyroid cancer or a benign thyroid nodule (not recorded which). Some clones in this sample may be carry-over from other donors' samples. The sequenced sample was blood. The CDR3 protein: CASSQSGYEKLFF. The DNA sequence is TGCGCCAGCAGCCAGAGTGGGTATGAAAAACTGTTTTTT.